A single sample gave rise to the 4 T cell receptor beta chains below, sequenced in a study of graft-versus-host responses after intestinal transplantation. The method was immunoSEQ multiplex PCR; TCRdb's version includes in-frame clones alone and lacks a portion of them. The table has under 30,000 clones, over 85% seen once. Here the sequenced sample was PBMCs, taken around 29 days after intestinal transplant. Source of these receptors: a human patient who received an intestinal transplant, so some T cells may come from the graft donor.

CDR3 amino acids: CASSLAAGSQETQYF. CDR3 DNA sequence: TGCGCCAGCAGCTTGGCGGCAGGGTCTCAAGAGACCCAGTACTTC. J is TRBJ2-5 and V is TRBV5-1, with D possibly matching TRBD1 (5 bases). The CDR3 contains 15 residues. V gave up 0 bases and J gave up 2 bases, with 11 bases separating them. Per the germline V gene, CDR1 is SGHRS and CDR2 is YFSETQ.

The DNA of the CDR3 is TGCGCCAGCAGCTTTGACCCATCCCCAGGGGCCAATGAGCAGTTCTTC. As protein: CASSFDPSPGANEQFF. The V and J genes are TRBV5-1 and TRBJ2-1, with D perhaps TRBD1 (6 bases). Trimming stripped 2 bases from V and 6 bases from J, with 18 bases between. The CDR3 covers 16 residues. Germline CDR1 is SGHRS and CDR2 is YFSETQ.

The chain employs TRBV9 and TRBJ1-1; no definite D call. The CDR3 spans 18 residues. V was clipped by 4 bases and J by 1 base, with 23 bases between them. Germline CDR1 SGDLS, CDR2 YYNGEE. CDR3 nucleotides: TGTGCCAGCAGCCCTATCCTGGTTGCTGACGAGGGGAACACTGAAGCTTTCTTT. This translates into CASSPILVADEGNTEAFF. Using reference TRBV9 and TRBJ1-1 for the parts outside the CDR3, the full variable domain is DSGVTQTPKHLITATGQRVTLRCSPRSGDLSVYWYQQSLDQGLQFLIQYYNGEERAKGNILERFSAQQFPDLHSELNLSSLELGDSALYFCASSPILVADEGNTEAFFGQGTRLTVV.

The V gene is TRBV5-6, the J gene TRBJ2-3; D is ambiguous. This CDR3 is 13 amino acids long. Germline loops: CDR1 SGHDT, CDR2 YYEEEE. Trimming shortened V by 2 bases and J by 4 bases, and 8 bases separated the two germline ends. CDR3 DNA sequence: TGTGCCAGCAGCTTTTACGGGTCAGATACGCAGTATTTT. Amino acids: CASSFYGSDTQYF.